The clone carrying this T cell receptor beta chain was detected only a few times. The antigen remains unidentified. CDR1 is MNHEY and CDR2 is SVGAGI in the germline V gene. V gave up 0 bases and J gave up 4 bases; unmatched junction bases: 9. The CDR3 is made up of 16 amino acids. These data come from a study of cytomegalovirus exposure and HLA in healthy donors. Study-level findings and limits: It was in a later analysis that TCR association rates were seen to vary by HLA locus, highest for DRB1 and lowest for HLA-C.

The PCR made use of 60 Vbeta and 13 Jbeta primers. Assay: immunoSEQ multiplex PCR; the TCRdb copy retains only in-frame clones and omits some. The sample carries about 160,000 clones, about four fifths recorded once. This TCR was sampled from a male donor in good health and CMV-seropositive. The chain joins TRBV6-5 to TRBJ2-7; 7 positions match TRBD1. Sequencing input: PBMCs. The CDR3 sequence: CASSYSGTDTLYEQYF. Written as DNA, the CDR3 is TGTGCCAGCAGTTACTCCGGGACAGATACGCTTTACGAGCAGTACTTC.